Given below is one TCR beta chain in context. The data originate from a study of blood T cell repertoires in COVID-19. Background on the study: Italy, Spain and the United States were the sources of the convalescent and acute COVID-19 samples. Sample material is recorded as cDNA or gDNA derived from T cells, B-cell-depleted T cells, or PBMCs.

Germline V gene lookup returns CDR1 SGHVS and CDR2 FNYEAQ. V lost 5 bases and J lost 4; bases outside the gene matches: 4. The CDR3 consists of 13 residues. Authors' methods: Reference gene primers were amplified, and this amplification served to estimate nucleated cell counts. Profiled with immunoSEQ multiplex PCR; TCRdb holds only in-frame clones, not every one. The D gene and trimming were derived from the DNA, and the V and J assignments and clone size from that table. Among about 220,000 clones, roughly 84% were seen once, and the ten largest hold roughly 2.8%. This clonotype originated in a man aged 50-59 years who had recovered from COVID-19. Sequenced sample: peripheral blood. The J gene is TRBJ1-2, the V gene TRBV7-6, with 7 bases that match TRBD1. The CDR3 loop reads CASSVQGTYGYTF. Here the CDR3 DNA reads TGTGCCAGCAGCGTACAGGGGACCTATGGCTACACCTTC.